This T cell receptor (beta chain) was documented in a study of cytomegalovirus exposure and HLA in healthy donors. The PCR employed 60 Vbeta primers together with 13 Jbeta primers. TCRdb's table, derived via immunoSEQ multiplex PCR, lists solely in-frame clones and lacks some. The table shows roughly 200,000 clones, with around 80% occurring only once. Concerning this clone: Its antigen remains unidentified.

Study conclusions and caveats: Later analysis identified 15,000 to 20,000 TCR beta sequences associated with HLA alleles, using a false discovery rate threshold of 0.05. High sensitivity and specificity were reportedly achieved when the classifier diagnosed cytomegalovirus status. Data from an earlier analysis indicated that most TCR beta V segments were productive either about 87% or about 30% of the time. Certain sequence variants were highly shared and formed a cluster, and this cluster was likely a sequencing artifact.

The germline CDR1 and CDR2 sequences are SEHNR and FQNEAQ (reference sequence). With 5 bases removed from V and 0 bases from J, the gap between germline ends came to 11 bases. This CDR3 spans 15 amino acids. This sequence originates from a man aged 40-50 years in good health and CMV-seronegative. The chain is built from TRBV7-9 and TRBJ2-1; TRBD1 is a possible D gene (6 bases). The specimen sequenced was PBMCs. In DNA, the CDR3 is TGTGCCAGCAGCCTTGACAGGTCCTCCTACAATGAGCAGTTCTTC. This sequence encodes CASSLDRSSYNEQFF. Using reference TRBV7-9 and TRBJ2-1 for the parts outside the CDR3, the full variable domain is DTGVSQNPRHKITKRGQNVTFRCDPISEHNRLYWYRQTLGQGPEFLTYFQNEAQLEKSRLLSDRFSAERPKGSFSTLEIQRTEQGDSAMYLCASSLDRSSYNEQFFGPGTRLTVL.